This T cell receptor (beta chain) was recorded in a study of graft-versus-host responses after intestinal transplantation. As for the study in general: Transplant types were multivisceral, liver-intestinal, or isolated intestinal.

TCRdb's copy holds only in-frame clones and misses some; the assay was immunoSEQ multiplex PCR. The data contain 25,000 to 35,000 clones, about 79% of them singletons. From germline, CDR1 is LGHNT and CDR2 FRNRAP. V gave up 0 bases and J gave up 4 bases, with 16 bases separating them. The CDR3 spans 17 residues. About this clone: What it recognizes is unknown.

The V gene is TRBV12-5, the J gene TRBJ2-1, with a possible D match to TRBD2 (6 bases). The sequencing used unstimulated CD8+ T cells sorted from spleen or lymph node cells, collected before intestinal transplant. The TCR sequence derives from a human donor who received an intestinal transplant. The CDR3 DNA reads as TGTGCTAGTGGTTTGGTACCGCGGGGCTCGGGGTACAATGAGCAGTTCTTC. It translates to CASGLVPRGSGYNEQFF.